The 3 T cell receptor beta chains below were found in one sample sequenced in a study of blood T cell repertoires in COVID-19. The method was immunoSEQ multiplex PCR; TCRdb's version includes in-frame clones alone and lacks a portion of them. The sample consists of some 400,000 clones, 85% to 90% of them appearing once. The source material was PBMCs or T cells enriched from blood (not recorded which). All receptors come from a woman aged 30 to 39 who had recovered from COVID-19.

The chain joins TRBV28 to TRBJ2-2; 7 nucleotides align to TRBD1. The CDR3 covers 14 residues. The ends lost 6 bases at V and 5 bases at J; junction bases unmatched: 6. Germline V gene lookup returns CDR1 MDHEN and CDR2 SYDVKM. The CDR3 here is CASRPGTATGELFF. The CDR3 DNA reads TGTGCCAGCAGACCAGGGACAGCGACCGGGGAGCTGTTTTTT. Full variable domain (outside the CDR3, taken from reference TRBV28 and TRBJ2-2): DVKVTQSSRYLVKRTGEKVFLECVQDMDHENMFWYRQDPGLGLRLIYFSYDVKMKEKGDIPEGYSVSREKKERFSLILESASTNQTSMYLCASRPGTATGELFFGEGSRLTVL.

The chain joins TRBV28 to TRBJ2-3; D is uncertain. CDR3 length equals 13 residues. Germline V gene lookup returns CDR1 MDHEN and CDR2 SYDVKM. Deletions cut 1 base from V and 4 bases from J, with 6 bases between. This chain's CDR3 is CASSLFRSDTQYF. CDR3 sequence (DNA): TGTGCCAGCAGTTTATTCAGGTCAGATACGCAGTATTTT.

This clone was seen once. The rearrangement links TRBV28 to TRBJ2-1; 7 bases fit TRBD2. The V and J ends lost 5 bases and 4 bases, in that order; junction bases with no gene match: 14. This CDR3 spans 17 amino acids. Germline CDR1 and CDR2: MDHEN and SYDVKM. The DNA of the CDR3 is TGTGCCAGCAGTCTGGACTTTGGACTAGAGATTTACAATGAGCAGTTCTTC. Residues: CASSLDFGLEIYNEQFF.